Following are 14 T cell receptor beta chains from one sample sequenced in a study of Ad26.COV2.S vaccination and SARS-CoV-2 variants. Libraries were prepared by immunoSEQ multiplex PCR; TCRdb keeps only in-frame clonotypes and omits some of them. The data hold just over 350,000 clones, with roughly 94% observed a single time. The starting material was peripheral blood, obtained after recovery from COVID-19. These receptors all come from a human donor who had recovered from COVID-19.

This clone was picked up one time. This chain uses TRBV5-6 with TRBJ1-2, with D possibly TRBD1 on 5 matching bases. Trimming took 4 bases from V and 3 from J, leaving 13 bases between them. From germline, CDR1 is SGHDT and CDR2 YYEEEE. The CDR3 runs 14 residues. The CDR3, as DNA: TGTGCCAGCAGCGGACCCGGGACTGACTATGGCTACACCTTC. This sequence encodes CASSGPGTDYGYTF.

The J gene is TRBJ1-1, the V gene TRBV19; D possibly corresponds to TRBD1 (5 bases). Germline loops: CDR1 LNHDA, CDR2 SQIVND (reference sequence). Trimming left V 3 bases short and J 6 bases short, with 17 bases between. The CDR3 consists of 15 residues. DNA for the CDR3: TGTGCCAGTAGTATGTTCGGGACGAGTAATCCTGAAGCTTTCTTT. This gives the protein CASSMFGTSNPEAFF.

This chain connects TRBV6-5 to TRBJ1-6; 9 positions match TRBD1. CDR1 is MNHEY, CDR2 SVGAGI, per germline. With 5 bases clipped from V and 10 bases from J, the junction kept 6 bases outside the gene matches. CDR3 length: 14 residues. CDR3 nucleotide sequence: TGTGCCAGCAGTCCGACAGGGGGTCGATCACCCCTCCACTTT. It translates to CASSPTGGRSPLHF.

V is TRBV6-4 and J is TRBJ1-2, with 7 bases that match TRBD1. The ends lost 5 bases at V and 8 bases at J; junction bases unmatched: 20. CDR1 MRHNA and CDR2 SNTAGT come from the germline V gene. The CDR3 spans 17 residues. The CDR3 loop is CASSPIPETAGGKGYTF. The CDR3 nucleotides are TGTGCCAGCAGTCCAATCCCAGAAACGGCAGGGGGGAAAGGCTACACCTTC.

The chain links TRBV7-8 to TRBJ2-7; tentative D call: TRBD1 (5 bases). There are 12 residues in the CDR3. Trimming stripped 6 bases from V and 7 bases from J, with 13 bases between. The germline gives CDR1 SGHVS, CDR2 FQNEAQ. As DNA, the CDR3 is TGTGCCAGCAGTATACAGGTCTGGGAGCAGTACTTC. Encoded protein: CASSIQVWEQYF.

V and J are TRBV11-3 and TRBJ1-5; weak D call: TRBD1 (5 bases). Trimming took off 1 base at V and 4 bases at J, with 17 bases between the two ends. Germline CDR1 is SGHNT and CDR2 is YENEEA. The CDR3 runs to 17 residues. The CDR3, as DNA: TGTGCCAGCAGCTTAGGTTGGGGGGACCTCCCAAATCAGCCCCAGCATTTT. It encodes CASSLGWGDLPNQPQHF. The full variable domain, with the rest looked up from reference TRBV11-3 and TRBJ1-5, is EAGVVQSPRYKIIEKKQPVAFWCNPISGHNTLYWYLQNLGQGPELLIRYENEEAVDDSQLPKDRFSAERLKGVDSTLKIQPAELGDSAVYLCASSLGWGDLPNQPQHFGDGTRLSIL.

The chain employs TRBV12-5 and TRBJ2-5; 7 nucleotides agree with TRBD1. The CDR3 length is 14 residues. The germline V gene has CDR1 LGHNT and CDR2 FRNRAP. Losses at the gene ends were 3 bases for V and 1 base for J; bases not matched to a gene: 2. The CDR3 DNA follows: TGTGCTAGTGGTTTCGGGACAGCCCAAGAGACCCAGTACTTC. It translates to CASGFGTAQETQYF.

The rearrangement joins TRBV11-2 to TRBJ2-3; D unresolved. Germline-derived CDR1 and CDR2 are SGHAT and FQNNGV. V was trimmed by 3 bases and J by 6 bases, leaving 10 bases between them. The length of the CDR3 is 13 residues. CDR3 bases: TGTGCCAGCAGCTTCGGCCCGGCGGATACGCAGTATTTT. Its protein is CASSFGPADTQYF.

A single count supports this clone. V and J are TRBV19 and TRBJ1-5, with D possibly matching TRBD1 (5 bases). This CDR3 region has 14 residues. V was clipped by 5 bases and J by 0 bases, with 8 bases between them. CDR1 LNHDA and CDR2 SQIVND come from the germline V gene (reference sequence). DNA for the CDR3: TGTGCCAGTAGTGTTCAGGGTAGCAATCAGCCCCAGCATTTT. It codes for CASSVQGSNQPQHF.

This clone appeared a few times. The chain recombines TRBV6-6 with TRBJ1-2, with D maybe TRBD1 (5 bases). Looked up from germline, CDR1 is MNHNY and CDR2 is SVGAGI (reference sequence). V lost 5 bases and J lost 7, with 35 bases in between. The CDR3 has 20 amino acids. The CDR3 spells CASSPSFSPGLGRGGRGYTF. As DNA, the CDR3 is TGTGCCAGCAGTCCTTCCTTTTCACCCGGGCTGGGCCGGGGGGGACGTGGCTACACCTTC.

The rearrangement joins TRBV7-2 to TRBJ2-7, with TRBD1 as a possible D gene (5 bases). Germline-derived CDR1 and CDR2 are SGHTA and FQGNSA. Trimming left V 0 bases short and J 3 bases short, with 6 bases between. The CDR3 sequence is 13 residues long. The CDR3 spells CASSLATDYEQYF. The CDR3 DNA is TGTGCCAGCAGCTTAGCGACAGACTACGAGCAGTACTTC.

For the CDR3, the DNA is TGTGCCAGTAGTATAGGTTCCAGGGGTCAAGAGACCCAGTACTTC. Protein product: CASSIGSRGQETQYF. The genes are TRBV19 and TRBJ2-5; D perhaps matches TRBD1 (6 bases). The CDR3 extends over 15 amino acids. Trimming left V 1 base short and J 2 bases short, with 11 bases between. Germline lookup yields CDR1 LNHDA and CDR2 SQIVND (reference sequence).

The CDR3 here is CAIRGLTSSEQFF. CDR3 DNA sequence: TGTGCCATCAGGGGCCTCACTAGTTCCGAGCAGTTCTTC. V usage is TRBV10-3 and J usage is TRBJ2-1; D might be TRBD2 (5 bases). V dropped 6 bases and J dropped 10 bases, with 16 bases sitting between them. This CDR3 spans 13 amino acids. CDR1 is ENHRY, CDR2 SYGVKD, per germline.

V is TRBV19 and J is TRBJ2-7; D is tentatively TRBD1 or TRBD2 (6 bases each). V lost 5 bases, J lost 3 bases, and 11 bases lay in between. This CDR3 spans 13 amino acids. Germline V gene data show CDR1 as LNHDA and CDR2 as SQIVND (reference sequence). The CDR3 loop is CASSAGHNYEQYF. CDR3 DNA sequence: TGTGCCAGTAGTGCGGGACATAACTACGAGCAGTACTTC. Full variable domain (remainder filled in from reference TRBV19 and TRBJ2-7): DGGITQSPKYLFRKEGQNVTLSCEQNLNHDAMYWYRQDPGQGLRLIYYSQIVNDFQKGDIAEGYSVSREKKESFPLTVTSAQKNPTAFYLCASSAGHNYEQYFGPGTRLTVT.